Sequencing of this T cell receptor (beta chain) was carried out in a study of CD8+ T cells in alopecia areata. Study background: Twice daily, treated patients received 5 to 10 mg of oral tofacitinib.

The sorting of PBMCs gave CD4+ and CD8+ T cells. After isolation, RNA underwent reverse transcription to generate cDNA as the sequencing template. Only in-frame clones appear in the TCRdb table, and some are missing; sequencing was by immunoSEQ multiplex PCR. The sample consists of around 140,000 clones, about 50% of them appearing once. Trimming shortened V by 3 bases and J by 4 bases, and 18 bases separated the two germline ends. CDR1 MNHEY and CDR2 SMNVEV come from the germline V gene (reference sequence). This CDR3 spans 16 amino acids. This chain connects TRBV27 to TRBJ1-2, with D uncertain. This sequence was found in a human donor with alopecia areata. This material consisted of CD8+ T cells sorted from blood, taken at week 0. CDR3 coding DNA: TGTGCCAGCAGTTTGAAGGGTTCGCTGTTTACCTATGGCTACACCTTC. This sequence encodes CASSLKGSLFTYGYTF.